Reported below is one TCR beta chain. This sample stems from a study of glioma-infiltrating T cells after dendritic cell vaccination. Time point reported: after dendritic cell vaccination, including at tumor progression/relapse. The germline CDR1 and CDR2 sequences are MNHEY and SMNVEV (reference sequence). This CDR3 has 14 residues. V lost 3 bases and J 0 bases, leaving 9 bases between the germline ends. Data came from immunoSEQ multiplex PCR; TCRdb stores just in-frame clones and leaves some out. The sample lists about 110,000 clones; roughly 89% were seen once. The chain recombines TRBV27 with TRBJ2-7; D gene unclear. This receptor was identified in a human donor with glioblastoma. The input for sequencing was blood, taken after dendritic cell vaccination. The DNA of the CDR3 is TGTGCCAGCAGTTTTTCACGTAGCTCCTACGAGCAGTACTTC. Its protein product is CASSFSRSSYEQYF.